This is a list of T cell receptor beta chains from one sample in a study of cytomegalovirus exposure and HLA in healthy donors. Only in-frame clones appear in the TCRdb table, and some are missing; sequencing was by immunoSEQ multiplex PCR. Of approximately 100,000 clones listed, about 71% are singletons. Specimen: PBMCs. These receptors were collected from a boy younger than 18 in good health and CMV-seronegative. CDR3s include the opening cysteine and the closing phenylalanine or tryptophan. A D gene is named only where the DNA matches it firmly. Clone size is given for some rows only: seen once, a few or many times, or a class if the clone is expanded.

TRBJ2-7 | once | TRBV15 | TRBD1 | CATSRGTGPLYEQYF | TGTGCCACCAGCAGAGGGACAGGCCCCCTTTACGAGCAGTACTTC
TRBJ2-7 | . | TRBV28 | TRBD2 | CASTRAGGPYEQYF | TGTGCCAGCACCCGAGCGGGGGGGCCCTACGAGCAGTACTTC
TRBJ1-6 | . | TRBV7-8 | . | CASSSGRPYNSPLHF | TGTGCCAGCAGCTCAGGCCGGCCGTATAATTCACCCCTCCACTTT
TRBJ1-5 | few | TRBV5-1 | . | CASSLGPEDNQPQHF | TGCGCCAGCAGCCTGGGCCCGGAGGACAATCAGCCCCAGCATTTT
TRBJ1-1 | . | TRBV30 | . | CAWSVQGQDTEAFF | TGTGCCTGGAGCGTTCAGGGTCAGGACACTGAAGCTTTCTTT
TRBJ2-2 | . | TRBV4-3 | . | CASSQDQFPPGELFF | TGCGCCAGCAGCCAAGATCAATTCCCCCCCGGGGAGCTGTTTTTT
TRBJ1-6 | . | TRBV19 | . | CASNWGEGDSPLHF | TGTGCCAGTAACTGGGGCGAAGGGGATTCACCCCTCCACTTT
TRBJ1-2 | once | TRBV29-1 | . | CSVLTGIGYGYTF | TGCAGCGTACTCACAGGGATAGGCTATGGCTACACCTTC
TRBJ2-1 | . | TRBV10-3 | . | CAISESREVEQFF | TGTGCCATCAGTGAGTCCAGGGAGGTTGAGCAGTTCTTC
TRBJ2-7 | once | TRBV5-4 | TRBD1 | CASSFFSDRPREQYF | TGTGCCAGCAGCTTCTTTTCGGACAGGCCCCGAGAGCAGTACTTC
TRBJ1-1 | . | TRBV7-6 | . | CASSLGAGNTEAFF | TGTGCCAGCAGCTTAGGTGCGGGTAACACTGAAGCTTTCTTT
TRBJ2-7 | once | TRBV6-5 | TRBD2 | CASSLAGGLKAYEQYF | TGTGCCAGCAGTTTAGCGGGGGGCCTTAAAGCCTACGAGCAGTACTTC
TRBJ1-6 | . | TRBV30 | . | CAWRGVTLNSPLHF | TGTGCCTGGAGAGGAGTTACCCTTAATTCACCCCTCCACTTT
TRBJ2-7 | . | TRBV5-1 | TRBD1 | CASSGTGGSSEQYF | TGCGCCAGCAGCGGGACAGGGGGCTCTTCCGAGCAGTACTTC
TRBJ2-7 | . | TRBV6-5 | . | CASSYGGTLYEQYF | TGTGCCAGCAGTTACGGAGGGACTCTTTACGAGCAGTACTTC
TRBJ2-7 | . | TRBV5-1 | . | CASSWDTPYEQYF | TGCGCCAGCAGCTGGGACACCCCCTACGAGCAGTACTTC
TRBJ2-5 | . | TRBV28 | TRBD1 | CASRARTGRQETQYF | TGTGCCAGCAGGGCTAGGACAGGGCGGCAAGAGACCCAGTACTTC
TRBJ1-1 | . | TRBV7-9 | . | CASSLDSGWVGTEAFF | TGTGCCAGCAGCTTAGATAGCGGGTGGGTAGGCACTGAAGCTTTCTTT
TRBJ2-7 | . | TRBV18 | . | CASSPSGWSSYEQYF | TGTGCCAGCTCACCCAGCGGGTGGAGCTCCTACGAGCAGTACTTC
TRBJ1-5 | . | TRBV7-9 | . | CASSSGGGGDQPQHF | TGTGCCAGCAGCTCTGGAGGGGGAGGGGATCAGCCCCAGCATTTT
TRBJ1-1 | . | TRBV5-1 | . | CASSLGQANTEAFF | TGCGCCAGCAGCTTGGGACAGGCTAACACTGAAGCTTTCTTT
TRBJ2-1 | . | TRBV11-1 | TRBD2 | CASSLGLAGGGAYNEQFF | TGTGCCAGCAGCTTAGGACTAGCGGGGGGAGGCGCTTACAATGAGCAGTTCTTC
TRBJ1-5 | . | TRBV6-6 | . | CASSHRSRGDQPQHF | TGTGCCAGCAGTCATCGGAGCCGCGGGGATCAGCCCCAGCATTTT
TRBJ1-2 | . | TRBV6-5 | . | CASSPPGGGGGYTF | TGTGCCAGCAGTCCCCCGGGGGGCGGGGGAGGCTACACCTTC
TRBJ2-3 | few | TRBV14 | . | CASSQETQESDTQYF | TGTGCCAGCAGCCAAGAAACCCAGGAATCAGATACGCAGTATTTT
TRBJ1-3 | . | TRBV5-6 | TRBD1 | CASSLDRGSAGNTIYF | TGTGCCAGCAGCTTGGACAGGGGATCGGCTGGAAACACCATATATTTT
TRBJ2-4 | . | TRBV14 | TRBD2 | CASSLGLQVIQYF | TGTGCCAGCAGCCTGGGACTACAAGTCATTCAGTACTTC
TRBJ1-4 | once | TRBV5-6 | . | CASTFGVNEKLFF | TGTGCCAGCACCTTCGGGGTTAATGAAAAACTGTTTTTT
TRBJ2-1 | . | TRBV4-1 | TRBD1 | CASSPDRGLWEQFF | TGCGCCAGCAGCCCCGACAGGGGGCTATGGGAGCAGTTCTTC
TRBJ2-7 | . | TRBV10-3 | . | CAIRNNGGYEQYF | TGTGCCATCAGGAACAACGGGGGCTACGAGCAGTACTTC
TRBJ2-3 | . | TRBV6-5 | . | CASSLSREDTQYF | TGTGCCAGCAGTTTATCGAGAGAAGATACGCAGTATTTT
TRBJ2-2 | . | TRBV6-4 | TRBD1 | CASSDGTGGTGELFF | TGTGCCAGCAGTGACGGGACAGGGGGCACCGGGGAGCTGTTTTTT